These 2 T cell receptor beta chains originate from one sample sequenced in a study of blood T cell repertoires in COVID-19. The data were produced by immunoSEQ multiplex PCR, yet TCRdb's version contains in-frame clones alone and is incomplete. This repertoire shows 98,000 or so clones, over 70% found once; its top ten account for roughly 15%. Sample: peripheral blood. Receptor source: a middle-aged man with acute or convalescent COVID-19.

This chain links TRBV6-6 with TRBJ2-2; D unclear. The CDR3 has 12 residues. CDR1 and CDR2 (germline): MNHNY, SVGAGI (reference sequence). Deletions cut 7 bases from V and 4 bases from J, with 7 bases between. CDR3 sequence (DNA): TGTGCCAGCAATCCCGGCACCGGGGAGCTGTTTTTT. Its protein product is CASNPGTGELFF.

The CDR3 region has the DNA TGTGCCTGGAGTGCCGGGGGGGCAGGGCAGCCCCAGCATTTT. Encoded protein: CAWSAGGAGQPQHF. The chain recombines TRBV30 with TRBJ1-5; maybe TRBD1 (6 bases). With 1 base removed from V and 7 bases from J, the gap between germline ends came to 14 bases. Germline V gene lookup returns CDR1 GTSNPN and CDR2 SVGIG (reference sequence). The CDR3 has 14 residues. The whole variable domain, filled in from reference TRBV30 and TRBJ1-5, reads SQTIHQWPATLVQPVGSPLSLECTVEGTSNPNLYWYRQAAGRGLQLLFYSVGIGQISSEVPQNLSASRPQDRQFILSSKKLLLSDSGFYLCAWSAGGAGQPQHFGDGTRLSIL.